This T cell receptor (beta chain) was sequenced during a study of beta chain features in type 1 diabetes. Study findings and constraints: All four CD4+ subsets of Type 1 diabetes patients contained TCRB CDR3s that were moderately but significantly shorter.

The CDR3 spans 15 residues. The V and J ends lost 5 bases and 1 base respectively, with 9 bases between them. Looked up from germline, CDR1 is ENHRY and CDR2 is SYGVKD. Every bit of the isolated RNA underwent reverse transcription, so sequencing read expressed TCRB transcripts. The repertoire was sequenced with immunoSEQ multiplex PCR; TCRdb's copy has only in-frame clones and lacks some. The sample has about 150,000 clones, approximately 9.1% seen once. To note about this clone: The antigen is undetermined.

Blood was collected once per donor into heparin, averaging around 0.11 L. Each of the CD4+ naive, central memory, regulatory and stem cell-like memory populations was sorted via CD45RO/CCR7/CD25/CD127/CD95/CD27. The clonotype was recovered from a woman in her twenties or thirties with type 1 diabetes. The sequencing sample was made of central memory CD4+ T cells from blood. The chain employs TRBV10-3 and TRBJ2-6; maybe TRBD1 (6 bases). CDR3 DNA sequence: TGTGCCATCAGTCAGGGGTCGTCTGGGGCCAACGTCCTGACTTTC. This encodes CAISQGSSGANVLTF.